The 12 T cell receptor beta chains listed next were all sequenced from one sample in a study of monozygotic twins with inflammatory bowel disease. Reanalyzing the 5' RACE reads, TCRdb keeps one entry per CDR3 protein, without DNA. The sample includes some 440,000 distinct CDR3 sequences. The specimen sequenced was blood. These receptors all come from a human donor with ulcerative colitis or Crohn's disease, or a healthy co-twin of an affected twin (not recorded which).

V is TRBV10-3 and J is TRBJ2-1; with no DNA, the TCRdb D assignment of TRBD2 cannot be verified. This CDR3 has 15 residues. CDR1 is ENHRY, CDR2 SYGVKD, per germline. This CDR3 reads CAISETASGNNEQFF.

This chain links TRBV5-1 with TRBJ2-2; absent DNA, TCRdb's TRBD2 call cannot be checked. CDR3 length: 17 amino acids. Looked up from germline, CDR1 is SGHRS and CDR2 is YFSETQ. CDR3 in amino acids: CASSLEMLLAVTGELFF.

The J gene is TRBJ1-1, the V gene TRBV12-3 or TRBV12-4; TCRdb picks TRBD1, but there is no DNA to check that call. The CDR3 spans 14 residues. The CDR3 reads CASTFSGTEDEAFF.

The chain recombines TRBV5-1 with TRBJ2-3; the D call from TCRdb, TRBD1, cannot be confirmed without DNA. The CDR3 sequence is 16 residues long. In germline, CDR1 is SGHRS, CDR2 YFSETQ. The CDR3 is CASSLLGQGNSDTQYF.

The rearrangement joins TRBV6-5 to TRBJ1-5; TCRdb indicates TRBD1, and absent DNA this call remains unverified. CDR3 length: 15 residues. In germline, CDR1 is MNHEY, CDR2 SVGAGI. The CDR3: CASSYGRGQNQPQHF.

The chain couples TRBV7-6 to TRBJ2-5; TCRdb lists TRBD1, though no DNA is available to test this call. This CDR3 spans 16 amino acids. Germline V lookup: CDR1 SGHVS, CDR2 FNYEAQ. The CDR3 protein is CASSLGGWGAGETQYF.

The chain uses TRBV14 and TRBJ2-1; TCRdb lists TRBD2, though no DNA is available to test this call. Germline V gene lookup returns CDR1 SGHDN and CDR2 FVKESK. The CDR3 length is 21 residues. CDR3 protein: CASNKAGLAGSPKRSYNEQFF.

The gene calls are TRBV4-3 and TRBJ2-7. Per the germline V gene, CDR1 is LGHNA and CDR2 is YSLEER. CDR3 length equals 16 residues. The CDR3 here is CASSQNFLSQTYEQYF.

This chain links TRBV9 with TRBJ2-3. Germline values: CDR1 SGDLS, CDR2 YYNGEE. The CDR3 sequence is 14 residues long. This CDR3 is CASSFLTSTDTQYF.

The genes are TRBV19 and TRBJ1-5. Looked up from germline, CDR1 is LNHDA and CDR2 is SQIVND (reference sequence). The CDR3 sequence is 16 residues long. The CDR3 protein is CASSISGGKLNQPQHF.

CDR3 protein: CASSRTTSGNYEQYF. This chain connects TRBV12-3 or TRBV12-4 to TRBJ2-7; TCRdb's assignment of TRBD2 cannot be checked, as there is no DNA. This CDR3 has 15 residues.

This chain connects TRBV11-1 to TRBJ1-1; TCRdb returns TRBD1, unconfirmable since there is no DNA. The CDR3 extends over 14 amino acids. CDR1 is SGHAT and CDR2 is FQDESV in the germline V gene (reference sequence). CDR3 sequence: CASRFLQGGTEAFF.